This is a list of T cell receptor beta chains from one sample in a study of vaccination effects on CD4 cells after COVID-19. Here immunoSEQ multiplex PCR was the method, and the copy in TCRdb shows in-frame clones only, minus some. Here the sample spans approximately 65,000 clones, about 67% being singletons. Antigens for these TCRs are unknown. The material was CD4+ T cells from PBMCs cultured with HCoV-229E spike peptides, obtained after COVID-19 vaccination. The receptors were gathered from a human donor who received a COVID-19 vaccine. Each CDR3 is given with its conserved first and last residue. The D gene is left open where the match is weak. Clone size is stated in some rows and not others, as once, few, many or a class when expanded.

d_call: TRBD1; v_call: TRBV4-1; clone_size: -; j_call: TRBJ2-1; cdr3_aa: CASSQGGQVSSYNEQFF; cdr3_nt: TGCGCCAGCAGCCAAGGGGGACAGGTGAGCTCCTACAATGAGCAGTTCTTC
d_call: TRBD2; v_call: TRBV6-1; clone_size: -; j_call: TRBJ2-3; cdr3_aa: CASSELPTSGGLADTQYF; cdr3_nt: TGTGCCAGCAGTGAATTACCGACTAGCGGGGGTTTAGCAGATACGCAGTATTTT
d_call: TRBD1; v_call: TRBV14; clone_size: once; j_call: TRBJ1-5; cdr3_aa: CASSQTGLDQPQHF; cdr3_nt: TGTGCCAGCAGCCAGACAGGGCTCGATCAGCCCCAGCATTTT
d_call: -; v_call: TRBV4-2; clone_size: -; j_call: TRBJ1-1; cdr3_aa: CASSQEGDTEAFF; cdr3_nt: TGTGCCAGCAGCCAAGAAGGAGACACTGAAGCTTTCTTT
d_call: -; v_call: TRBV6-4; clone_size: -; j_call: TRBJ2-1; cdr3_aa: CAKRDCSSYNEQFF; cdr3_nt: TGTGCCAAACGGGACTGCAGCTCCTACAATGAGCAGTTCTTC
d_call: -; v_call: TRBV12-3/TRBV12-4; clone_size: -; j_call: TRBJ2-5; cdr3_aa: CASSLMGLETQYF; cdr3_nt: TGTGCCAGCAGTTTAATGGGTTTGGAGACCCAGTACTTC
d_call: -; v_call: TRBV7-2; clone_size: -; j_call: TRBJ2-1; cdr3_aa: CASSSTPDNEQFF; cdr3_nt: TGTGCCAGCAGCTCGACCCCCGACAATGAGCAGTTCTTC
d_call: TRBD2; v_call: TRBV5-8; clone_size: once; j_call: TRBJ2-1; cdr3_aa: CASNRAGSYNEQFF; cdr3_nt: TGTGCCAGCAACCGAGCGGGGTCTTACAATGAGCAGTTCTTC
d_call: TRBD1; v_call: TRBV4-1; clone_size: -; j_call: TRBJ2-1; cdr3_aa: CASSQGYGQGIQNEQFF; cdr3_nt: TGCGCCAGCAGCCAAGGCTACGGACAGGGGATTCAGAATGAGCAGTTCTTC
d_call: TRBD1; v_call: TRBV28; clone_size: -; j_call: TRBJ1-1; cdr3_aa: CASSLPTGAPREAFF; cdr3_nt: TGTGCCAGCAGTTTACCCACAGGGGCCCCTAGAGAAGCTTTCTTT
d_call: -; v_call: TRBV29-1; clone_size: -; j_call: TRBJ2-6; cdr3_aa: CSVDGGPGANVLTF; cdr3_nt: TGCAGCGTTGATGGGGGGCCCGGGGCCAACGTCCTGACTTTC
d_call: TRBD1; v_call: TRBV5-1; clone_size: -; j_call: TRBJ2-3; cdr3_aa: CASSFGQGADTQYF; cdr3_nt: TGCGCCAGCAGCTTTGGACAGGGGGCTGATACGCAGTATTTT
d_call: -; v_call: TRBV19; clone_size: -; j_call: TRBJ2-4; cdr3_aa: CASSIVRGSKNIQYF; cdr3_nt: TGTGCCAGTAGTATTGTTCGGGGTTCCAAAAACATTCAGTACTTC
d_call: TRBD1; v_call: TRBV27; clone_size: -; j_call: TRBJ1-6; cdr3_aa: CASSLGGRGQSPLHF; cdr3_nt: TGTGCCAGCAGTTTGGGTGGCAGGGGGCAATCACCCCTCCACTTT
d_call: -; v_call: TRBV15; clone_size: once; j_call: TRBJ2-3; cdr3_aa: CATSRAYTDTQYF; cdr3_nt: TGTGCCACCAGCAGAGCCTACACAGATACGCAGTATTTT
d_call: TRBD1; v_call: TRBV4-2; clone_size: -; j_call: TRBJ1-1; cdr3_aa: CASSQVTGQEVPEAFF; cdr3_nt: TGTGCCAGCAGCCAGGTTACGGGACAGGAGGTCCCTGAAGCTTTCTTT
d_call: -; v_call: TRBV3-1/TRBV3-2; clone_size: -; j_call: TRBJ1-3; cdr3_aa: CASSRVSRTSGNTIYF; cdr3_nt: TGTGCCAGCAGCCGAGTGAGTCGGACCTCTGGAAACACCATATATTTT
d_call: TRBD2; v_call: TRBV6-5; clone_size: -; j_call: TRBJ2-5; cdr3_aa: CASSKGLAGETQYF; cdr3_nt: TGTGCCAGCAGTAAGGGACTAGCAGGGGAGACCCAGTACTTC
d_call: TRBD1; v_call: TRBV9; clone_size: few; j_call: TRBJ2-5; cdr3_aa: CASSVETGRAETQYF; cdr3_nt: TGTGCCAGCAGCGTAGAGACAGGGCGCGCGGAGACCCAGTACTTC
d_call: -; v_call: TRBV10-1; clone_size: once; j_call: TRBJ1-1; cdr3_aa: CASSEFRGSEAFF; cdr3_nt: TGCGCCAGCAGTGAATTTCGGGGCTCTGAAGCTTTCTTT
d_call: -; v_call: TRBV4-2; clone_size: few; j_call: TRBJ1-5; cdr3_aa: CASSQETGNQPQHF; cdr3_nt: TGTGCCAGCAGCCAGGAAACAGGCAATCAGCCCCAGCATTTT
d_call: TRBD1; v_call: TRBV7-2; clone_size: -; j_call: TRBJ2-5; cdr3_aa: CASSYETGWETQYF; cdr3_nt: TGTGCCAGCAGCTATGAGACAGGGTGGGAGACCCAGTACTTC
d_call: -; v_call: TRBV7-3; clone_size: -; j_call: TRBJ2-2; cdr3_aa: CASSLNRNTGELFF; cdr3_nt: TGTGCCAGCAGCTTAAACCGGAACACCGGGGAGCTGTTTTTT
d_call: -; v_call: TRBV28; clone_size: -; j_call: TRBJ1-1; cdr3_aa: CASSLPGGNTEAFF; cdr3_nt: TGTGCCAGCAGCCTCCCCGGAGGGAACACTGAAGCTTTCTTT
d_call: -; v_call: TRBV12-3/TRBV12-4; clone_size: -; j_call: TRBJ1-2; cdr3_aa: CASSPQYSYTF; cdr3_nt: TGTGCCAGCAGTCCTCAATATAGCTACACCTTC